This T cell receptor beta chain was captured by sequencing in a study of identical twins. Using its own MiXCR run on the 5' RACE reads, TCRdb lists one record per CDR3 protein. This table holds some 1,700,000 distinct CDR3 sequences, more than 30% found once. In every case, the donor was a healthy Caucasian. General study results and limits: It was cross-sectional statistical analysis, not following the same donors, that the conclusions relied on.

The V end was cut by 0 bases, the J end by 1 base, with 12 bases between. CDR3 length: 16 amino acids. Looked up from germline, CDR1 is MNHEY and CDR2 is SVGEGT. In the case of this clonotype: Its target is not known.

This clonotype was sampled from a newborn girl in good health. Sequences were obtained from cord blood. The chain is built from TRBV6-2 or TRBV6-3 and TRBJ1-1; D unresolved. The CDR3 reads CASSYSSGLPNTEAFF. In DNA, the CDR3 is TGTGCCAGCAGTTACTCGTCGGGGTTACCGAACACTGAAGCTTTCTTT.